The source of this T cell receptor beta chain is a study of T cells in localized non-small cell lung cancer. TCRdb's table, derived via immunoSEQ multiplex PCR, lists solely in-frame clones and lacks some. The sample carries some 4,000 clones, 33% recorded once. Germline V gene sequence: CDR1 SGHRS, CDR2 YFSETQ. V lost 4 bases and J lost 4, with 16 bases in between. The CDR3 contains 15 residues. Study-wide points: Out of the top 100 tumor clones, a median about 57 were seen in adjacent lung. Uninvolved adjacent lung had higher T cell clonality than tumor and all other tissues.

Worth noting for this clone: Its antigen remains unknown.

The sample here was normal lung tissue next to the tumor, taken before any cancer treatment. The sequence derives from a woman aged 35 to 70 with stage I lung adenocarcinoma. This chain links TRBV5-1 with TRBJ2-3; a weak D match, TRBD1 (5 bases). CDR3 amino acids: CASSQDTQGPDTQYF. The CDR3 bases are TGCGCCAGCAGCCAAGATACCCAGGGTCCAGATACGCAGTATTTT.